This T cell receptor (beta chain) was recovered during a study of T cell repertoires in aging, cancer and after chemotherapy. Peripheral blood genomic DNA, not sorted cells or RNA, was the template. Germline V CDR1 and CDR2: MNHEY, SVGAGI. With V trimmed by 6 bases and J by 5 bases, 9 bases remained unmatched. CDR3 size: 14 residues. Findings of the study overall: Compared with age-matched healthy donors, untreated hematological or solid cancer patients showed higher blood TCR clonality.

TRB rearrangements spanning V, D and J were amplified using mixed TRB-A/B primers. Each CDR3 protein is one row after TCRdb ran MiXCR on the multiplex PCR reads. The table includes roughly 6,000 distinct CDR3 sequences, 21% detected once. By frequency in the sample, this clonotype is medium-sized. The antigen is unknown. The rearrangement uses TRBV6-5 and TRBJ2-7, with 8 bases lining up with TRBD1. This sequence was found in a human donor with a blood cancer. The source material was blood. Here the CDR3 DNA reads TGTGCCAGCAGATACCGGGACAGGCCCCACGAGCAGTACTTC. It encodes CASRYRDRPHEQYF.